The sample holds many counts of the clone carrying this T cell receptor (beta chain). What it recognizes is unknown. The data are from a study of identical twins. Study-wide findings and caveats: When twins shared out-of-frame alpha sequences, those sequences had excess low generation probability.

Germline CDR1 SGHVS, CDR2 FNYEAQ. The germline V and J ends were trimmed by 2 bases and 7 bases, with 6 bases remaining between them. This CDR3 is 12 amino acids long. Each CDR3 protein gets one entry after TCRdb re-called the 5' RACE reads with MiXCR. Here the sample spans some 1,600,000 distinct CDR3 sequences, around 33% being singletons. V and J are TRBV7-6 and TRBJ2-1, with unresolved D. The specimen was cord blood. The TCR originated in a newborn girl in good health. The CDR3 DNA follows: TGTGCCAGCAGCTTAATTTCAAATGAGCAGTTCTTC. Translated: CASSLISNEQFF. Drawing the rest from reference TRBV7-6 and TRBJ2-1, the complete variable domain is GAGVSQSPRYKVTKRGQDVALRCDPISGHVSLYWYRQALGQGPEFLTYFNYEAQQDKSGLPNDRFSAERPEGSISTLTIQRTEQRDSAMYRCASSLISNEQFFGPGTRLTVL.